These 3 T cell receptor beta chains were all obtained from the same sample, sequenced in a study of T cell responses to AZD1222 COVID-19 vaccine. This table comes from immunoSEQ multiplex PCR, and its TCRdb copy is limited to in-frame clones, with some not included. This sample yields about 200,000 clones, of which approximately 93% are seen a single time; 0.95% to 1.1% belongs to the top ten. The source was peripheral blood, collected 28 days after the second AZD1222 dose. The receptors derive from an adult who received the AZD1222 COVID-19 vaccine.

The chain links TRBV7-7 to TRBJ2-2; D ambiguous. Between the trimmed V and J ends, which lost 1 base and 1 base, there was a span of 4 bases. Per germline, CDR1 SSHAT and CDR2 FNYEAQ (reference sequence). The CDR3 loop spans 14 amino acids. CDR3 sequence: CASSLVGNTGELFF. CDR3 DNA sequence: TGTGCCAGCAGCTTAGTGGGGAACACCGGGGAGCTGTTTTTT.

For the CDR3, the DNA is TGTGCCAGCATTAGTAGCGGGGGGAACTCCTACGAGCAGTACTTC. It encodes CASISSGGNSYEQYF. The rearrangement uses TRBV2 and TRBJ2-7; 10 nucleotides align to TRBD2. J lost 0 bases, V lost 7 bases, and 6 bases had no gene match. Germline V gene data show CDR1 as SNHLY and CDR2 as FYNNEI. CDR3 length: 15 residues.

The chain employs TRBV7-3 and TRBJ2-7; no clear D gene. The germline V gene has CDR1 SGHTA and CDR2 FQGTGA. The CDR3 has 14 amino acids. V lost 0 bases and J 10 bases, leaving 16 bases between the germline ends. The CDR3 region has the DNA TGTGCCAGCAGCTTAACAGGTCTTTCGTCCCCTCAGTACTTC. Translated: CASSLTGLSSPQYF.